This TCR beta chain stems from a study of technical replicates of blood from a few donors. Per the germline V gene, CDR1 is SNHLY and CDR2 is FYNNEI. The CDR3 runs to 11 residues. The germline V and J ends were trimmed by 8 bases and 1 base, with 6 bases remaining between them. Generated by immunoSEQ multiplex PCR, the TCRdb table keeps only in-frame clones and is missing some. Among more than 90,000 clones, around 96% were seen once, and the ten largest hold about 0.36%. Material for sequencing was T cells isolated from PBMCs. The sequence came from a human donor in good health. The chain joins TRBV2 to TRBJ2-7; D ambiguous. The CDR3 region has the DNA TGTGCCAGCGCGGTGTCCTACGAGCAGTACTTC. This sequence encodes CASAVSYEQYF.